Presented here are 3 T cell receptor beta chains from one specimen sequenced in a study of technical replicates of blood from several donors. Repertoires were generated with immunoSEQ multiplex PCR, while TCRdb's copy carries only in-frame clones and drops some. The data hold around 71,000 clones, with roughly 90% observed a single time. Sequencing was performed on T cells isolated from PBMCs. These receptors came from a human donor in good health.

This clone was picked up one time. This chain links TRBV7-9 with TRBJ2-7; D is perhaps TRBD1 (6 bases). V was trimmed by 0 bases and J by 0 bases, leaving 15 bases between them. CDR1 is SEHNR, CDR2 FQNEAQ, per germline (reference sequence). The CDR3 totals 17 residues. The CDR3, as DNA: TGTGCCAGCAGCTTAGCGACGACCGGGACAAGCTCCTACGAGCAGTACTTC. Amino acid sequence: CASSLATTGTSSYEQYF.

The chain has TRBV5-1 and TRBJ2-2; D not resolved. Germline-derived CDR1 and CDR2 are SGHRS and YFSETQ. The CDR3 has 16 residues. The V and J ends lost 1 base and 3 bases respectively, with 13 bases between them. The CDR3 protein is CASSLLDPRDTGELFF. Written as DNA, the CDR3 is TGCGCCAGCAGCTTGCTCGATCCCCGAGACACCGGGGAGCTGTTTTTT.

The V and J genes are TRBV7-2 and TRBJ2-7; 9 bases line up with TRBD2. The CDR3 spans 14 residues. Trimming removed 4 bases from V and 2 bases from J; junction bases left unmatched: 3. In germline, CDR1 is SGHTA, CDR2 FQGNSA. CDR3 loop: CASSSSGITYEQYF. In DNA form, the CDR3 reads TGTGCCAGCAGCTCTAGCGGGATAACCTACGAGCAGTACTTC.